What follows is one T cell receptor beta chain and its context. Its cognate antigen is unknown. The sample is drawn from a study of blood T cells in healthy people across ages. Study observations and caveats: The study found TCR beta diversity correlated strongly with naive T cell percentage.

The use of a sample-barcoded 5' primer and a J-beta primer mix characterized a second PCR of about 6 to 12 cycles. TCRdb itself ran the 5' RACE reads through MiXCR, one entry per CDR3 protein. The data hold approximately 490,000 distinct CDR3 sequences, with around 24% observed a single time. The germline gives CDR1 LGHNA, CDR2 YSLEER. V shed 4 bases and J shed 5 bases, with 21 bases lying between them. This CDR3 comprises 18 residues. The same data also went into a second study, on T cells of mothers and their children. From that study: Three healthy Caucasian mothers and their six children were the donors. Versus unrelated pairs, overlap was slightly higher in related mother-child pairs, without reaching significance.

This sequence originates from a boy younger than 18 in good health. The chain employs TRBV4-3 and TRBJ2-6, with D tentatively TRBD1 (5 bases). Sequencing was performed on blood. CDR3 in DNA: TGCGCCAGCAGCCGTGACAGACATACCGTCGCTCGGGCCAACGTCCTGACTTTC. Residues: CASSRDRHTVARANVLTF.